The rows below give T cell receptor beta chains drawn from one sample of a study of Graves' ophthalmopathy and Graves' hyperthyroidism. TCRdb independently ran MiXCR on the multiplex PCR reads; one entry per CDR3 protein. The sample shows 350,000 to 400,000 distinct CDR3 sequences, approximately 15% of them seen only once. Sequencing was performed on peripheral blood. Receptor source: a woman aged 18-30 years with stable Graves' hyperthyroidism. The conserved cysteine and the conserved F or W are not part of the CDR3 here. Expanded clones get a size class; other rows say once, few or many, or leave the size out.

j_call v_call clone_size cdr3_aa
TRBJ2-5 TRBV20-1 many SARSPPKRIERQETQY
TRBJ1-5 TRBV6-1 many ASSELQGYRQPQH
TRBJ2-2 TRBV12-3/TRBV12-4 many ASSPAWDTGELF
TRBJ2-2 TRBV24-1 many ATSDSGQLTGELF
TRBJ1-1 TRBV11-1 - ASSPPLIGDRSNTEVF
TRBJ1-1 TRBV12-3/TRBV12-4 - ASSTGTGRTEAF
TRBJ2-6 TRBV6-2/TRBV6-3 many ASTPLRLWARESGANVLT
TRBJ2-7 TRBV20-1 - SARDRTGIQY
TRBJ1-2 TRBV27 many ASSFRGISGYT
TRBJ1-1 TRBV5-1 many ASSLGQGWDTEAF
TRBJ1-5 TRBV19 many ASSVWTGGGNQPQH
TRBJ2-7 TRBV20-1 many SARDRLAGVSYEQY
TRBJ1-1 TRBV19 many ASSIMGGDTEAF
TRBJ2-4 TRBV12-3/TRBV12-4 many ASSFWLAKDIQY
TRBJ2-7 TRBV28 - ASSPSRRANEQY
TRBJ2-5 TRBV6-4 many ASSYNNRQETQY
TRBJ1-6 TRBV12-3/TRBV12-4 many ASSLGWAPSPLH
TRBJ1-2 TRBV6-2/TRBV6-3 many ASSLGYGYT
TRBJ2-7 TRBV27 - ASSLAGLALYEQY
TRBJ1-2 TRBV30 few AWVSDGYT
TRBJ1-5 TRBV24-1 many ATSDETGNQPQH
TRBJ2-7 TRBV28 - ASSLGIYSYEQY
TRBJ1-6 TRBV28 - ASTSTGLNSPLH
TRBJ1-5 TRBV5-1 many ASSPGTGINQPQH
TRBJ1-1 TRBV12-3/TRBV12-4 many ASSSPYGTAEAF
TRBJ1-1 TRBV12-3/TRBV12-4 many ASTWTGGTEAF
TRBJ2-5 TRBV11-2 - ASSRPSGGALETQY
TRBJ1-6 TRBV11-3 many ASRSGQFDSPLH
TRBJ1-1 TRBV6-1 - ASSVTDSGPEAF
TRBJ2-3 TRBV5-1 - ASSKGQTLTNTQY
TRBJ2-7 TRBV7-9 few ASSLSEIEQY
TRBJ1-5 TRBV6-1 many ASSDDPSNQPQH
TRBJ2-7 TRBV11-3 many ASSQTNTYEQY
TRBJ1-5 TRBV19 many ATRRGDQPQH
TRBJ1-2 TRBV6-1 many ASSAGGYGYT
TRBJ2-5 TRBV11-1 - ASSSDSWETQY
TRBJ2-2 TRBV3-1 - ASREGTGELF
TRBJ1-2 TRBV7-3 many ASSLIGGPLNVRGYT
TRBJ2-2 TRBV11-3 many ASTLSGTNTGELF
TRBJ2-2 TRBV11-2 many ASSLEGAANTGELF
TRBJ1-1 TRBV5-5 many ASSSGTGLGTEAF
TRBJ1-2 TRBV6-1 many ASSELKGFYGYT
TRBJ1-6 TRBV20-1 many SVSATGQHNSPLH